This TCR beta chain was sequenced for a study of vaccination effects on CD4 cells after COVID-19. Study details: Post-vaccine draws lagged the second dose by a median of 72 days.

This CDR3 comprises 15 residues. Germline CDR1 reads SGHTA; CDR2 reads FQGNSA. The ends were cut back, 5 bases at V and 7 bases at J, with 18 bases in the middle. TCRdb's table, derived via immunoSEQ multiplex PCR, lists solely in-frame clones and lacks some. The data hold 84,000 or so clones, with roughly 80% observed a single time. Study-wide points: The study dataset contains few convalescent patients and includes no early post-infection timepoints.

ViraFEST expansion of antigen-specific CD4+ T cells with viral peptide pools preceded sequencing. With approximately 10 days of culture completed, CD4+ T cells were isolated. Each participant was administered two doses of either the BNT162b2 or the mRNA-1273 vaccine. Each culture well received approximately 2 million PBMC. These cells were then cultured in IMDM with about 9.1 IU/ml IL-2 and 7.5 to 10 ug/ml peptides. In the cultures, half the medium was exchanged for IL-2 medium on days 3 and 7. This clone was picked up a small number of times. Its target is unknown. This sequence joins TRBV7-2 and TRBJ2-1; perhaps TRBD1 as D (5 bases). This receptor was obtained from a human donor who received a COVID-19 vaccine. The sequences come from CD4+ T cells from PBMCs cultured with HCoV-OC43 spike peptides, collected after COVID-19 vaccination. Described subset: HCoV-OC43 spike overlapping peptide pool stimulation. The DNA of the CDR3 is TGTGCCAGCAGCCCACGTGGTGGGGCCGGGAATGAGCAGTTCTTC. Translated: CASSPRGGAGNEQFF.